This T cell receptor (beta chain) comes out of a study of neoadjuvant anti-PD-1 for oral cavity cancer. Using immunoSEQ multiplex PCR, the repertoire was profiled, and TCRdb retains in-frame clones only, with some absent. The table has around 13,000 clones, around 66% seen once. The time point was: after neoadjuvant nivolumab, at surgical resection. This specimen consisted of PBMCs, obtained after nivolumab (anti-PD-1) treatment. The sequence came from a person aged 35 to 85 with oral cavity squamous cell carcinoma.

The CDR3 is CASSLRGIGGYTF. In DNA, the CDR3 is TGTGCCAGCAGCCTCAGGGGGATAGGCGGCTACACCTTC. J is TRBJ1-2 and V is TRBV6-5, with 7 bases fitting TRBD1. V gave up 6 bases and J gave up 8 bases; unmatched junction bases: 9. The CDR3 is 13 amino acids. Germline V gives CDR1 MNHEY, CDR2 SVGAGI.